This T cell receptor beta chain derives from a study of PD-L1 blockade in urothelial cancer. Locally advanced or metastatic urothelial carcinoma was diagnosed in the patients. General study results and limits: Below-median TCR clonality that was measured in pretreatment blood predicted better survival. Tumor-associated clones in the blood of durable-benefit patients grew more at 3 weeks.

Points on this clone: The target antigen is unknown.

Spiked synthetic TCR analogs estimated absolute template abundance per PCR. Assay used: immunoSEQ multiplex PCR; TCRdb lists only in-frame clones, some missing. The top ten clones hold approximately 1% of a sample with about 100,000 clones, about 91% of them seen once. Per the germline V gene, CDR1 is GTSNPN and CDR2 is SVGIG (reference sequence). The ends were cut back, 2 bases at V and 4 bases at J, with 9 bases in the middle. The CDR3 has 13 amino acids. The chain has TRBV30 and TRBJ1-5; tentative D call: TRBD1 (6 bases). This clonotype originated in an elderly woman with urothelial cancer. The input for sequencing was PBMCs, taken around atezolizumab (anti-PD-L1) treatment. CDR3 DNA: TGTGCCTGGAGTAAGACAGGAAATCAGCCCCAGCATTTT. Residues: CAWSKTGNQPQHF.